Shown below are 8 T cell receptor beta chains from a single sample sequenced in a study of shared clonotypes between healthy human individuals. Clones were sequenced by immunoSEQ multiplex PCR, and TCRdb holds only the in-frame ones, with some missing. The top ten hold roughly 0.05% of the sample, which has about 610,000 clones, around 97% seen once. Sequencing was performed on naive CD4+ T cells sorted from blood. Subset given: CD45RA+ positively selected. The receptors stem from a woman in her twenties or thirties in good health.

This clone occurred once. The CDR3 DNA reads TGCGCCAGCAGCCAGTGGACTAGCGGGAGTGCCGGGGAGCTGTTTTTT. This gives the protein CASSQWTSGSAGELFF. The chain links TRBV4-1 to TRBJ2-2; TRBD2 agrees at 13 bases. The CDR3 has 16 amino acids. V shed 3 bases, J shed 6 bases, and the junction held 4 bases outside the gene matches. Germline V CDR1 and CDR2: MGHRA, YSYEKL.

The V call is TRBV19, the J call TRBJ2-2, with D perhaps TRBD2 (6 bases). Germline loops: CDR1 LNHDA, CDR2 SQIVND (reference sequence). The V gene lost 5 bases and the J gene lost 2 bases, with 9 bases spanning the gap. CDR3 size: 14 residues. The CDR3 reads CASSVEGNTGELFF. The CDR3 DNA reads as TGTGCCAGTAGTGTGGAGGGAAACACCGGGGAGCTGTTTTTT.

The rearrangement links TRBV28 to TRBJ2-7; D possibly corresponds to TRBD2 (7 bases). CDR1 and CDR2 (germline): MDHEN, SYDVKM. This CDR3 is built from 15 residues. V lost 4 bases and J 4 bases, leaving 17 bases between the germline ends. Here the CDR3 DNA reads TGTGCCAGCAGTTCGAGAGGGGGGGCGCGATACGAGCAGTACTTC. It specifies CASSSRGGARYEQYF. Looking up the rest from reference TRBV28 and TRBJ2-7 gives the full variable domain: DVKVTQSSRYLVKRTGEKVFLECVQDMDHENMFWYRQDPGLGLRLIYFSYDVKMKEKGDIPEGYSVSREKKERFSLILESASTNQTSMYLCASSSRGGARYEQYFGPGTRLTVT.

J is TRBJ1-3 and V is TRBV7-9, with no clear D. Germline assignment: CDR1 SEHNR and CDR2 FQNEAQ (reference sequence). This CDR3 is built from 15 residues. The ends were cut back, 1 base at V and 2 bases at J, with 9 bases in the middle. CDR3 sequence: CASSLVAGAGNTIYF. The CDR3 region has the DNA TGTGCCAGCAGCTTAGTCGCAGGTGCTGGAAACACCATATATTTT.

This clone was counted only a few times. V usage is TRBV18 and J usage is TRBJ1-5; possible D gene TRBD1, 6 bases. In germline, CDR1 is KGHSH, CDR2 LQKENI. V was shortened by 6 bases and J by 0 bases, with 9 bases between the two germline ends. The CDR3 totals 14 residues. The CDR3 sequence: CASSGTNSNQPQHF. CDR3 coding DNA: TGTGCCAGCTCGGGGACAAATAGCAATCAGCCCCAGCATTTT.

This chain uses TRBV4-1 with TRBJ2-5; 13 bases line up with TRBD2. Near its end, the DNA agrees better with TRBJ2-7, so the J call may be wrong. The CDR3 has 15 amino acids. Germline CDR1 and CDR2: MGHRA and YSYEKL. The CDR3 loop is CASSQGTSGIYEQYF. Written as DNA, the CDR3 is TGCGCCAGCAGCCAGGGGACTAGCGGGATTTACGAGCAGTACTTC.

The CDR3 here is CASSRSDRVFLPQHF. The CDR3 DNA sequence: TGTGCCAGCAGCAGAAGTGACAGGGTTTTTCTGCCCCAGCATTTT. This chain links TRBV5-4 with TRBJ1-5, with 7 bases identical to TRBD1. Germline V gene sequence: CDR1 SGHNT, CDR2 YYREEE (reference sequence). Germline trimming cut 4 bases from V and 9 bases from J; bases unmatched to any gene: 13. This CDR3 comprises 15 residues.

The chain has TRBV18 and TRBJ2-7; 11 bases align to TRBD2. Germline lookup yields CDR1 KGHSH and CDR2 LQKENI. The trim removed 2 bases at V and 3 bases at J, leaving 12 bases unmatched. This CDR3 region has 18 residues. CDR3 nucleotide sequence: TGTGCCAGCTCACCAAACCCGATGGGTCTAGCGGGAGGCTACGAGCAGTACTTC. Translating gives CASSPNPMGLAGGYEQYF.